The next 20 T cell receptor beta chains were all read from a single sample in a study of cytomegalovirus exposure and HLA in healthy donors. Researchers ran the PCR with 60 Vbeta and 13 Jbeta primers. This table comes from immunoSEQ multiplex PCR, and its TCRdb copy is limited to in-frame clones, with some not included. The data contain approximately 140,000 clones, 65% to 90% of them singletons. The sample was PBMCs. These receptors originate from a man younger than 30 in good health and CMV-seronegative.

The V gene is TRBV19, the J gene TRBJ2-3, with D tentatively TRBD1 (5 bases). Germline V CDR1 and CDR2: LNHDA, SQIVND (reference sequence). The CDR3 is 14 amino acids. Trimming stripped 7 bases from V and 0 bases from J, with 11 bases between. The CDR3 spells CASTTGTSTDTQYF. The CDR3, as DNA: TGTGCCAGTACCACAGGTACTAGCACAGATACGCAGTATTTT.

The chain combines TRBV27 with TRBJ1-5, with 9 bases fitting TRBD1. This CDR3 is built from 15 residues. V lost 6 bases to trimming and J lost 2 bases; unmatched junction nucleotides: 5. Germline CDR1 and CDR2: MNHEY and SMNVEV (reference sequence). The CDR3 nucleotides are TGTGCCAGCAGCCGTAGACAGGGGGGCAATCAGCCCCAGCATTTT. Translating gives CASSRRQGGNQPQHF.

V usage is TRBV7-6 and J usage is TRBJ1-5; TRBD1 might be the D (6 bases). CDR3 length: 16 residues. Trimming stripped 0 bases from V and 1 base from J, with 10 bases between. Looked up from germline, CDR1 is SGHVS and CDR2 is FNYEAQ. The CDR3 protein is CASSLAGRGSNQPQHF. DNA for the CDR3: TGTGCCAGCAGCTTAGCTGGCAGGGGAAGCAATCAGCCCCAGCATTTT.

V gene TRBV5-1 combines with J gene TRBJ2-5, with D tentatively TRBD2 (5 bases). Germline V gives CDR1 SGHRS, CDR2 YFSETQ. Trimming removed 4 bases at V and 5 bases at J, with 24 bases between. The CDR3 has 17 residues. CDR3 nucleotide sequence: TGCGCCAGCAGCCCTGGAGGTTCGCGCCTCCCCAGGGAGACCCAGTACTTC. Translation: CASSPGGSRLPRETQYF. Supplemented by reference TRBV5-1 and TRBJ2-5, the full variable domain reads KAGVTQTPRYLIKTRGQQVTLSCSPISGHRSVSWYQQTPGQGLQFLFEYFSETQRNKGNFPGRFSGRQFSNSRSEMNVSTLELGDSALYLCASSPGGSRLPRETQYFGPGTRLLVL.

The chain employs TRBV5-1 and TRBJ2-3, with a tentative D call TRBD1 (5 bases). V lost 4 bases, J lost 4 bases, and 16 bases lay in between. There are 15 residues in the CDR3. CDR1 and CDR2 (germline): SGHRS, YFSETQ. The CDR3 is CASSLGVRGSDTQYF. The DNA for the CDR3 is TGCGCCAGCAGCCTTGGGGTTAGGGGCTCAGATACGCAGTATTTT.

The chain joins TRBV10-3 to TRBJ2-1; a weak D match, TRBD1 (6 bases). The CDR3 runs 13 residues. V lost 4 bases and J 7 bases, leaving 11 bases between the germline ends. The V gene's germline CDR1 is ENHRY and CDR2 SYGVKD. The CDR3 here is CAISGLQGNEQFF. The CDR3 DNA reads TGTGCCATCAGTGGATTACAGGGAAATGAGCAGTTCTTC.

The chain recombines TRBV5-4 with TRBJ2-7; D unresolved. Germline V gene data show CDR1 as SGHNT and CDR2 as YYREEE (reference sequence). V was cut by 4 bases and J by 3 bases, with 20 bases left in between. The CDR3 runs to 16 residues. The CDR3 loop is CASSAHVRTANYEQYF. The CDR3, as DNA: TGTGCCAGCAGCGCCCACGTTAGAACCGCTAACTACGAGCAGTACTTC.

The chain recombines TRBV6-6 with TRBJ1-5; maybe TRBD1 (5 bases). Trimming took off 3 bases at V and 9 bases at J, with 21 bases between the two ends. CDR3 length: 16 residues. CDR1 MNHNY and CDR2 SVGAGI come from the germline V gene (reference sequence). The CDR3, as DNA: TGTGCCAGCAGTTATTCGAACCTTCCGGGGGGTTCGCCCCAGCATTTT. This gives the protein CASSYSNLPGGSPQHF.

This chain links TRBV5-1 with TRBJ1-2; weak D call: TRBD1 (5 bases). CDR1 and CDR2 (germline): SGHRS, YFSETQ. The CDR3 sequence is 17 residues long. V lost 3 bases and J 1 base, leaving 19 bases between the germline ends. CDR3 DNA sequence: TGCGCCAGCAGCTCGCAAGGACGACAGCGACTTAACTATGGCTACACCTTC. Protein product: CASSSQGRQRLNYGYTF.

The chain joins TRBV15 to TRBJ1-4; D may be TRBD1 (6 bases). V shed 0 bases and J shed 6 bases, with 14 bases lying between them. CDR3 length: 16 amino acids. CDR1 and CDR2 (germline): LNHNV, YYDKDF (reference sequence). CDR3 bases: TGTGCCACCAGCAGAGAGTCGGGGGGCTACGATGAAAAACTGTTTTTT. Encoded protein: CATSRESGGYDEKLFF.

CDR3 region: CASSYDLLTEIYEQYF. CDR3 DNA: TGTGCCAGCTCCTACGATCTCCTAACAGAGATCTACGAGCAGTACTTC. V and J are TRBV11-3 and TRBJ2-7; no firm D call. The CDR3 totals 16 residues. Germline assignment: CDR1 SGHNT and CDR2 YENEEA. Trimming shortened V by 8 bases and J by 3 bases, and 23 bases separated the two germline ends.

V gene TRBV4-2 combines with J gene TRBJ2-5, with 7 nucleotides matching TRBD1. Looked up from germline, CDR1 is LGHNA and CDR2 is YNFKEQ. V gave up 0 bases and J gave up 0 bases; unmatched junction bases: 4. This CDR3 contains 16 residues. CDR3 residues: CASSQEGTAYQETQYF. The CDR3 coding sequence is TGTGCCAGCAGCCAAGAAGGGACAGCGTACCAAGAGACCCAGTACTTC.

The table lists this clone with a few counts. The V gene is TRBV7-2, the J gene TRBJ2-1; the D is unclear. Germline CDR1 and CDR2: SGHTA and FQGNSA. The CDR3 is 11 residues long. V was clipped by 4 bases and J by 9 bases, with 7 bases between them. The CDR3 coding sequence is TGTGCCAGCAGCTCAGTACCTGAGCAGTTCTTC. It translates to CASSSVPEQFF.

This sequence joins TRBV7-9 and TRBJ2-2; D possibly corresponds to TRBD1 (6 bases). The CDR3 runs 13 residues. Germline V gene sequence: CDR1 SEHNR, CDR2 FQNEAQ (reference sequence). Trimming pared 3 bases from V and 7 bases from J, leaving 9 bases between. This CDR3 reads CASSFGGVGELFF. CDR3 coding DNA: TGTGCCAGCAGCTTTGGGGGCGTCGGGGAGCTGTTTTTT. Together with reference TRBV7-9 and TRBJ2-2, the CDR3 gives the full variable domain: DTGVSQNPRHKITKRGQNVTFRCDPISEHNRLYWYRQTLGQGPEFLTYFQNEAQLEKSRLLSDRFSAERPKGSFSTLEIQRTEQGDSAMYLCASSFGGVGELFFGEGSRLTVL.

This clone was seen only a few times. This rearrangement joins TRBV9 to TRBJ2-2; maybe TRBD1 (5 bases). Germline CDR1 and CDR2: SGDLS and YYNGEE. CDR3 size: 15 residues. The V and J ends lost 0 bases and 5 bases respectively, with 11 bases between them. The CDR3 region has the DNA TGTGCCAGCAGCGTAGACATTGGGGCAACCGGGGAGCTGTTTTTT. Translation gives CASSVDIGATGELFF.

V and J are TRBV29-1 and TRBJ1-1, with D possibly TRBD1 on 6 matching bases. Trimming removed 4 bases at V and 3 bases at J, with 12 bases between. The germline CDR1 and CDR2 sequences are SQVTM and ANQGSEA. The CDR3 is made up of 13 amino acids. Here the CDR3 DNA reads TGCAGCGTTGGGGGGCTGATGTACACTGAAGCTTTCTTT. Protein sequence: CSVGGLMYTEAFF.

This clone was recorded a few times. The J gene is TRBJ2-7, the V gene TRBV4-3; maybe TRBD1 (5 bases). The CDR3 runs to 14 residues. Germline V gene sequence: CDR1 LGHNA, CDR2 YSLEER. V dropped 0 bases and J dropped 5 bases, with 11 bases sitting between them. The CDR3 here is CASSQDVDINEQYF. CDR3 nucleotide sequence: TGCGCCAGCAGCCAAGATGTGGACATCAACGAGCAGTACTTC.

The J gene is TRBJ1-2, the V gene TRBV6-1; 8 bases match TRBD1. This CDR3 comprises 16 residues. With 4 bases clipped from V and 2 bases from J, the junction kept 9 bases outside the gene matches. The germline V gene has CDR1 MNHNS and CDR2 SASEGT. In DNA, the CDR3 is TGTGCCAGCAGTGGGAAACAGGGGGGACTCAACTATGGCTACACCTTC. Translating gives CASSGKQGGLNYGYTF.

The chain links TRBV6-7 to TRBJ2-5; tentative D call: TRBD2 (5 bases). TRBV6-7 is an ORF; its function is uncertain. V dropped 6 bases and J dropped 5 bases, with 10 bases sitting between them. This CDR3 region has 12 residues. The CDR3 DNA reads as TGTGCCAGCAGAACCCGGGGTGAGACCCAGTACTTC. Translated, it gives CASRTRGETQYF.

The chain uses TRBV5-4 and TRBJ1-5; D not certain. Germline-derived CDR1 and CDR2 are SGHNT and YYREEE (reference sequence). This CDR3 has 13 amino acids. V was pared by 4 bases and J by 3 bases, with 8 bases between. CDR3 DNA sequence: TGTGCCAGCAGCCAGAATCACAATCAGCCCCAGCATTTT. Protein: CASSQNHNQPQHF.